This is a list of T cell receptor beta chains from one sample in a study of blood T cell repertoires in COVID-19. Repertoires were generated with immunoSEQ multiplex PCR, while TCRdb's copy carries only in-frame clones and drops some. The sample comprises 100,000 to 150,000 clones, 70% to 90% of which are singletons, and 6% to 8.5% rests with the top ten. The sequenced material came from peripheral blood. All receptors derive from a man aged 50-60 years with acute or convalescent COVID-19. Both conserved end residues are part of each CDR3. Fields, in order: J gene, V gene, D gene, clone size, CDR3 DNA, CDR3 protein. D genes are given only for firm matches. Clone size, where shown, is once, few, many, or a class for clones that have expanded.

TRBJ2-7 | TRBV9 | - | - | TGTGCCAGCACCCCCGGCGGGGCGGCTACCTACGAGCAGTACTTC | CASTPGGAATYEQYF
TRBJ2-2 | TRBV6-5 | - | - | TGTGCCAGCAGCGAGACTCGGATTAACCCCGGGGAGCTGTTTTTT | CASSETRINPGELFF
TRBJ2-7 | TRBV27 | TRBD1 | - | TGTGCCAGCAGTTTAGGACAGGGGGGGTTTGAGCAGTACTTC | CASSLGQGGFEQYF
TRBJ2-1 | TRBV20-1 | TRBD2 | - | TGCAGTGCTAGTTCTATGGCCGGACTAGCGGGTGCCAATGAGCAGTTCTTC | CSASSMAGLAGANEQFF
TRBJ1-2 | TRBV4-1 | - | - | TGCGCCAGCAGCCAAGGGGTGGCGGCCTTATATGGCTACACCTTC | CASSQGVAALYGYTF
TRBJ2-4 | TRBV5-4 | - | - | TGTGCCAGCAGCCCAAACACAGGGAAGGGGGACATTCAGTACTTC | CASSPNTGKGDIQYF
TRBJ2-7 | TRBV6-6 | TRBD2 | - | TGTGCCAGCAGTCCTCCCGGCGGGGGGCTCGAGCAGTACTTC | CASSPPGGGLEQYF
TRBJ1-4 | TRBV7-6 | TRBD1 | - | TGTGCCAGCAGCTTAAGGCCAGGGGGTGCCTCAAATGAAAAACTGTTTTTT | CASSLRPGGASNEKLFF
TRBJ2-5 | TRBV27 | TRBD2 | - | TGTGCCAGCAGTTTAGAGTGGCGGGAGGGGGGAAGAAAGACCCAGTACTTC | CASSLEWREGGRKTQYF
TRBJ2-4 | TRBV6-1 | - | - | TGTGCCAGCAGTGAAAGCCGAATTCAGTACTTC | CASSESRIQYF
TRBJ1-2 | TRBV5-1 | TRBD1 | - | TGCGCCAGCGCCCCGACAGGGCTCGGTGGCTACACCTTC | CASAPTGLGGYTF
TRBJ2-1 | TRBV7-8 | TRBD2 | - | TGTGCCAGCAGCTTAGCGAGGAGACTAGCGGGAGAAGGCAATGAGCAGTTCTTC | CASSLARRLAGEGNEQFF
TRBJ1-6 | TRBV12-3/TRBV12-4 | - | - | TGTGCCAGTCAAGGGAGTTCTTCACCCCTCCACTTT | CASQGSSSPLHF
TRBJ2-5 | TRBV11-3 | - | - | TGTGCCAGCAGCGCAGGGTGGGGTAGAGAGACCCAGTACTTC | CASSAGWGRETQYF
TRBJ1-5 | TRBV30 | - | once | TGTGCCTGGAGTGCAGTAGCGGGTAGCAATCAGCCCCAGCATTTT | CAWSAVAGSNQPQHF
TRBJ2-5 | TRBV27 | TRBD2 | - | TGTGCCAGCAGTGTTGGCGGGGGGCGGGCAGAGACCCAGTACTTC | CASSVGGGRAETQYF
TRBJ2-3 | TRBV5-4 | - | - | TGTGCCAGCAGCTTGGGTAGGGGAGATACGCAGTATTTT | CASSLGRGDTQYF
TRBJ1-4 | TRBV7-8 | TRBD1 | - | TGTGCCAGCAGCTCGGACAGGGGGCAGTGGAATGAAAAACTGTTTTTT | CASSSDRGQWNEKLFF
TRBJ1-2 | TRBV9 | - | - | TGTGCCAGCAGCGCGACAGGAGGCCCGGGTGGCTACACCTTC | CASSATGGPGGYTF
TRBJ1-1 | TRBV5-1 | - | once | TGCGCCAGCAGCCCGGACTTGGGACACCCGAACACTGAAGCTTTCTTT | CASSPDLGHPNTEAFF
TRBJ1-5 | TRBV20-1 | TRBD1 | - | TGCAGTGCCAGTAAACCGGGACAGGGGTATAGCAATCAGCCCCAGCATTTT | CSASKPGQGYSNQPQHF
TRBJ1-1 | TRBV6-1 | - | - | TGTGCCAGCAGTGAAGTCTCGGGGGTAGCGGCTTTCTTT | CASSEVSGVAAFF
TRBJ2-3 | TRBV18 | - | - | TGTGCCAGCTCACCAAAAATCCTCCCCGATACGCAGTATTTT | CASSPKILPDTQYF
TRBJ2-7 | TRBV3-1/TRBV3-2 | TRBD2 | many | TGTGCCAGCAGCCACAAAGCGGGGGCAATCTACGAGCAGTACTTC | CASSHKAGAIYEQYF
TRBJ1-5 | TRBV19 | - | - | TGTGCCAGTAGTATACAAGGCAGACTCCTTAGCAATCAGCCCCAGCATTTT | CASSIQGRLLSNQPQHF
TRBJ2-1 | TRBV4-2 | - | - | TGTGCCAGCAGCCAGAGAATAGCAGCTTTTAATGAGCAGTTCTTC | CASSQRIAAFNEQFF
TRBJ2-1 | TRBV24-1 | - | many | TGTGCCACCAGTGACGGGATGGACTACAATGAGCAGTTCTTC | CATSDGMDYNEQFF
TRBJ1-1 | TRBV19 | TRBD1 | - | TGTGCCAGTAGTCTCCCGACAGGGTTCACTGAAGCTTTCTTT | CASSLPTGFTEAFF
TRBJ2-3 | TRBV24-1 | - | - | TGTGCCACCAGTGATTTGAGGGGGGGTGTCAGCACAGATACGCAGTATTTT | CATSDLRGGVSTDTQYF
TRBJ2-5 | TRBV3-1/TRBV3-2 | TRBD2 | - | TGTGCCAGCAGCCAAGAAGGGACTAGCGGGAGTTTTCAAGAGACCCAGTACTTC | CASSQEGTSGSFQETQYF
TRBJ2-3 | TRBV6-6 | - | - | TGTGCCAGCAGTTACTCATCAGGCGATACGCAGTATTTT | CASSYSSGDTQYF
TRBJ1-1 | TRBV3-1/TRBV3-2 | - | - | TGTGCCAGCAGCCAAGATCCCAGGGCGCGAGCTTTCTTT | CASSQDPRARAFF
TRBJ1-6 | TRBV10-2 | TRBD1 | - | TGCGCCAGCAGTGAGTACACAGGGGCCATTTTTAATTCACCCCTCCACTTT | CASSEYTGAIFNSPLHF
TRBJ1-5 | TRBV21-1 | - | - | TGTGCCAGCAGCTCGCCCCTAGGTGGGGGGGCAGGCAATCAGCCCCAGCATTTT | CASSSPLGGGAGNQPQHF
TRBJ1-1 | TRBV5-1 | TRBD1 | - | TGCGCCAGCAGCTTGGCCTCGGACAGGGGGCGGTATACTGAAGCTTTCTTT | CASSLASDRGRYTEAFF
TRBJ1-6 | TRBV30 | TRBD1 | once | TGTGCCTGGAGCCCGGGACAGGGGATGAGGAATTCACCCCTCCACTTT | CAWSPGQGMRNSPLHF
TRBJ2-3 | TRBV29-1 | - | once | TGCAGCGTTGAACAGAGCACAGATACGCAGTATTTT | CSVEQSTDTQYF
TRBJ2-1 | TRBV3-1/TRBV3-2 | - | - | TGTGCCCAGCAGATAGCGGTCTCCTACAATGAGCAGTTCTTC | CAQQIAVSYNEQFF
TRBJ2-7 | TRBV29-1 | TRBD1 | - | TGCAGCGCCGGGACAGGGATGCACGAGCAGTACTTC | CSAGTGMHEQYF
TRBJ2-1 | TRBV5-4 | TRBD2 | - | TGTGCCAGCAGCTGGAAGCGGGAGTCTAGAAATGAGCAGTTCTTC | CASSWKRESRNEQFF
TRBJ2-7 | TRBV5-4 | TRBD2 | - | TGTGCCAGCAGCTTGACTAGCGGCAACTACGAGCAGTACTTC | CASSLTSGNYEQYF
TRBJ1-1 | TRBV19 | TRBD1 | - | TGTGCCAGTAGTATATCGACAGGGATGAACACTGAAGCTTTCTTT | CASSISTGMNTEAFF
TRBJ2-3 | TRBV27 | - | - | TGTGCCAGCAGTTTAGGGGCGCTCAGCACAGATACGCAGTATTTT | CASSLGALSTDTQYF
TRBJ1-5 | TRBV18 | TRBD1 | - | TGTGCCAGCTCACCATCGACAGGGGGAATAGGAAGCAATCAGCCCCAGCATTTT | CASSPSTGGIGSNQPQHF
TRBJ1-2 | TRBV6-1 | - | - | TGTGCCAGCAGTGAAGCGGGGGCACAGGGACAACATGGCTACACCTTC | CASSEAGAQGQHGYTF
TRBJ2-1 | TRBV12-3/TRBV12-4 | - | - | TGTGCCAGCAGCCGGGACTTTTACAATGAGCAGTTCTTC | CASSRDFYNEQFF
TRBJ2-2 | TRBV2 | TRBD2 | - | TGTGCCAGCAGGTCGGGACTAGCGGGACTTGGGACCGGGGAGCTGTTTTTT | CASRSGLAGLGTGELFF
TRBJ1-1 | TRBV18 | TRBD1 | - | TGTGCCAGCCACATAAGACAGGGGGACACTGAAGCTTTCTTT | CASHIRQGDTEAFF
TRBJ1-2 | TRBV28 | - | - | TGTGCCAGCAGTTTAAATAAGGGGTCCTATGGCTACACCTTC | CASSLNKGSYGYTF
TRBJ2-1 | TRBV27 | TRBD1 | - | TGTGCCAGCAGTAGTCAGGGGGTTCGGTATGAGCAGTTCTTC | CASSSQGVRYEQFF
TRBJ2-3 | TRBV19 | TRBD1 | - | TGTGCCAGTAATCACCGACAGGGATCTAGCACAGATACGCAGTATTTT | CASNHRQGSSTDTQYF
TRBJ2-7 | TRBV6-5 | TRBD1 | - | TGTGCCAGTTCCCGGGACAGGGGGTACGAGCAGTACTTC | CASSRDRGYEQYF
TRBJ1-2 | TRBV14 | - | - | TGTGCCAGCAGCCACGGGGTCACTACGGACAGCCCTAACTATGGCTACACCTTC | CASSHGVTTDSPNYGYTF
TRBJ1-3 | TRBV5-1 | - | - | TGCGCCAGCAGCTTGGTTCCCACTATCTCTGGAAACACCATATATTTT | CASSLVPTISGNTIYF
TRBJ1-1 | TRBV18 | - | - | TGTGCCAGCTCACCTCGTCCGACGACAGGAATGAACACTGAAGCTTTCTTT | CASSPRPTTGMNTEAFF
TRBJ1-1 | TRBV12-5 | TRBD1 | - | TGTGCTAGTGGTTTGGTACTGGCAGGGGGGAACACTGAAGCTTTCTTT | CASGLVLAGGNTEAFF
TRBJ2-5 | TRBV5-4 | - | - | TGTGCCAGCAGCCCTCAGGGCGGAGAGACCCAGTACTTC | CASSPQGGETQYF
TRBJ1-3 | TRBV24-1 | TRBD1 | - | TGTGCCACCCTGAGGGACAGGGCCATATATTTT | CATLRDRAIYF
TRBJ1-5 | TRBV6-6 | - | - | TGTGCCAGCAGTTACTCGAACAGAGGGAATCAGCCCCAGCATTTT | CASSYSNRGNQPQHF